This T cell receptor (beta chain) was identified during a study of control samples from healthy donors and cancer patients. TCRdb's copy holds only in-frame clones and misses some; the assay was immunoSEQ multiplex PCR. The table includes tens of thousands of clones, about 86% detected once. V was shortened by 5 bases and J by 3 bases, with 13 bases between the two germline ends. The CDR3 loop spans 15 amino acids. Germline CDR1 is SGHTA and CDR2 is FQGNSA. This clone showed up just a few times. Sequencing was done on a sample of blood. The origin of this receptor is a woman aged 45 to 65 in good health. The chain combines TRBV7-2 with TRBJ1-4; perhaps TRBD1 as D (6 bases). CDR3 sequence reads: CASSPVQGANEKLFF. The CDR3 bases are TGTGCCAGCAGCCCCGTACAGGGCGCTAATGAAAAACTGTTTTTT. The variable domain in full, with the rest retrieved from reference TRBV7-2 and TRBJ1-4, is GAGVSQSPSNKVTEKGKDVELRCDPISGHTALYWYRQSLGQGLEFLIYFQGNSAPDKSGLPSDRFSAERTGGSVSTLTIQRTQQEDSAVYLCASSPVQGANEKLFFGSGTQLSVL.